This TCR beta chain was retrieved from a study of blood T cell repertoires in COVID-19. Background on the study: The origin of the acute and convalescent COVID-19 samples was the United States, Italy and Spain. PBMCs, B-cell-depleted T cells, or T cells provided the cDNA or gDNA that made up the material.

Libraries were prepared by immunoSEQ multiplex PCR; TCRdb keeps only in-frame clonotypes and omits some of them. The sample holds roughly 400,000 clones, around 90% seen once. Across about two dozen US areas, participants ranged in age from about 18 to 100 years. This receptor was identified in a woman aged 40 to 55 with acute COVID-19. Input material: PBMCs or T cells enriched from blood (not recorded which).

The CDR3 coding sequence is TGTGCCACCAGTGATTTTTTAGCGGGACGCACAGATACGCAGTATTTT. Translated, it gives CATSDFLAGRTDTQYF. V is TRBV24-1 and J is TRBJ2-3, with 8 bases identical to TRBD2. Germline loops: CDR1 KGHDR, CDR2 SFDVKD. CDR3 length: 16 residues. Trimming took 1 base from V and 1 from J; bases not matched to a gene: 3.